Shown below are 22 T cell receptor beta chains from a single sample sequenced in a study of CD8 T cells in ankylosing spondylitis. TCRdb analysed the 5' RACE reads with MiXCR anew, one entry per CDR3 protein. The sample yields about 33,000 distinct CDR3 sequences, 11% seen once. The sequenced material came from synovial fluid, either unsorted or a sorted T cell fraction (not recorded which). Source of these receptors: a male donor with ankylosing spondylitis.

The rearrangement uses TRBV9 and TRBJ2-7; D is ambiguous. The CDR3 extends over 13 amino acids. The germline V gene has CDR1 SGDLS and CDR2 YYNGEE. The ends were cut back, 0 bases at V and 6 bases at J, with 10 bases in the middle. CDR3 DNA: TGTGCCAGCAGCGTAGCTGGGTACGGCGAGCAGTACTTC. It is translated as CASSVAGYGEQYF.

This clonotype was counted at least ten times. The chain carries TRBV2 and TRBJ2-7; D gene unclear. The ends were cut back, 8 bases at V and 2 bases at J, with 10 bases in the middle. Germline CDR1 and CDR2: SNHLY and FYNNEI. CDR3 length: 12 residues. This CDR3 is CASHDVAYEQYF. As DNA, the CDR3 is TGTGCCAGCCACGACGTAGCCTACGAGCAGTACTTC.

The chain's CDR3 is CASSEGLPTEAFF. In DNA form, the CDR3 reads TGTGCCAGCAGTGAGGGGCTCCCCACTGAAGCTTTCTTT. The J gene is TRBJ1-1, the V gene TRBV2; D might be TRBD1 (5 bases). V dropped 3 bases and J dropped 4 bases, with 9 bases sitting between them. This CDR3 comprises 13 residues. Germline CDR1 and CDR2: SNHLY and FYNNEI.

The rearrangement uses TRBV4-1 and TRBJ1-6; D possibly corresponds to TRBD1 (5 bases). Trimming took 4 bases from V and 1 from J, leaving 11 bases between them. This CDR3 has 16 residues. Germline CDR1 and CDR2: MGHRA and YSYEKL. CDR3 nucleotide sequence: TGCGCCAGCAGCCTTCAGGGAGGGTCCTATAATTCACCCCTCCACTTT. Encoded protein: CASSLQGGSYNSPLHF.

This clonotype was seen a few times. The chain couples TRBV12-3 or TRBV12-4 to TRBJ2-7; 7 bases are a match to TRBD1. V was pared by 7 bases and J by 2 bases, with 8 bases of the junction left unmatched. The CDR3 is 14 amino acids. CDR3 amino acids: CASTRSGTAYEQYF. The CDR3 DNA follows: TGTGCCAGCACCCGGTCCGGGACAGCCTACGAGCAGTACTTC.

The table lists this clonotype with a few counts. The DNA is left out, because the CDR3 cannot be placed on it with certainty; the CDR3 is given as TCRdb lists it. CDR3 sequence reads: CAITTGDTGELFFF. The chain joins TRBV10-3 to TRBJ2-2; the tabulated D call, TRBD1, remains unverified against the DNA. Germline values: CDR1 ENHRY, CDR2 SYGVKD. Including both end residues, the CDR3 is 14 amino acids long.

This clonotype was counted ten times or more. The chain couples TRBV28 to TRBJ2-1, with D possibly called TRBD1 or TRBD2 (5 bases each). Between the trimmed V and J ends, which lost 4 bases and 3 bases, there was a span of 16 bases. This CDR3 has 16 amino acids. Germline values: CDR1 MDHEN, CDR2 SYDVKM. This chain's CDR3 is CASSSRDLERYNEQFF. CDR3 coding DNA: TGTGCCAGCAGTTCCCGGGACCTAGAGCGCTACAATGAGCAGTTCTTC.

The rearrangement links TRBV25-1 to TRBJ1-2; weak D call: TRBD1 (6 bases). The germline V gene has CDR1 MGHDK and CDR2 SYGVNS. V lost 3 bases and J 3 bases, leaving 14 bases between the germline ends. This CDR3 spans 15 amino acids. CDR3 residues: CASSDPFGGHYGYTF. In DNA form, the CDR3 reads TGTGCCAGCAGTGACCCCTTTGGGGGCCACTATGGCTACACCTTC.

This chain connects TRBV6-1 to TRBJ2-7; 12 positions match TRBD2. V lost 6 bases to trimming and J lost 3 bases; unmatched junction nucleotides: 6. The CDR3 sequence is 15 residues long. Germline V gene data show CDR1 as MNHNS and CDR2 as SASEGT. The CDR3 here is CASSPSGRALYEQYF. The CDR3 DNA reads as TGTGCCAGCAGCCCTAGCGGGAGGGCCCTCTACGAGCAGTACTTC.

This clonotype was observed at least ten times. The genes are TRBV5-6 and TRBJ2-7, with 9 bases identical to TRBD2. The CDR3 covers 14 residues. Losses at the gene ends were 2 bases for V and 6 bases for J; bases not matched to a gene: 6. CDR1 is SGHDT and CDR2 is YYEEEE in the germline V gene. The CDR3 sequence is CASSFFSGSIEQYF. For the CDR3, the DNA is TGTGCCAGCAGCTTCTTTAGCGGGAGCATCGAGCAGTACTTC.

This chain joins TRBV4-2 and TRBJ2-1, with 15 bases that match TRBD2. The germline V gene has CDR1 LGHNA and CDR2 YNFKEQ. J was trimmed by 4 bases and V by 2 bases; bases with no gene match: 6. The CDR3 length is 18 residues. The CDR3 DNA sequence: TGTGCCAGCAGCCAATCCCCGGGACTAGCGGGAGGTTACAATGAGCAGTTCTTC. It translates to CASSQSPGLAGGYNEQFF.

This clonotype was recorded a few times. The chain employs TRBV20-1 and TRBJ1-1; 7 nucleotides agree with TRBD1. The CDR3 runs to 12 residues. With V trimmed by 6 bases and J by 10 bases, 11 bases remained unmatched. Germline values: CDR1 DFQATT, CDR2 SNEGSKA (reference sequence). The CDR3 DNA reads TGCAGTGCCCGGGACAGCTCTTTGGCAGCTTTCTTT. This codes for CSARDSSLAAFF.

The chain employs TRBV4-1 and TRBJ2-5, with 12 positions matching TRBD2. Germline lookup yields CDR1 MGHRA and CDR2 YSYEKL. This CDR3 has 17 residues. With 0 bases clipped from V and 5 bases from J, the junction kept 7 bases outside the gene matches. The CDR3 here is CASSQEGTSGQGETQYF. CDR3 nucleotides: TGCGCCAGCAGCCAAGAAGGGACTAGCGGGCAGGGGGAGACCCAGTACTTC.

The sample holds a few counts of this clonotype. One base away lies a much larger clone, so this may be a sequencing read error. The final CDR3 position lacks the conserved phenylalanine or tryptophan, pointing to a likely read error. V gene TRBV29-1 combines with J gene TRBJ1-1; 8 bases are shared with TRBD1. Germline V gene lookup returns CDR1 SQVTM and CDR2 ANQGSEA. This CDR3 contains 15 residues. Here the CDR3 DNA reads TGCAGCGTTGAAGATATGCACAGGGGGAACGCTGAAGCTTTCTCT. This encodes CSVEDMHRGNAEAFS.

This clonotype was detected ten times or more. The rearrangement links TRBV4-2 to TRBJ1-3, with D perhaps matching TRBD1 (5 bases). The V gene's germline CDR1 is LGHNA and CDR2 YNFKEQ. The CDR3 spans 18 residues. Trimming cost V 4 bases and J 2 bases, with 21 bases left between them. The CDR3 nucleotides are TGTGCCAGCAGCCTAACCTCCGGGACCCCGGGCCCTGGAAACACCATATATTTT. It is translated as CASSLTSGTPGPGNTIYF.

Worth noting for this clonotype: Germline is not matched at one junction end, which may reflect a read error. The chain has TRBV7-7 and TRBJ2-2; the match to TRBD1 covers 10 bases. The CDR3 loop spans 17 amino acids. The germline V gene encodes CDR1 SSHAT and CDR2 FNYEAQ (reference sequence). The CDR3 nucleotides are TGTGCTAGCAGCCCGTTGCTGGGACAGGGGAACCCCGGGGAGCTGTTTTTT. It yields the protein CASSPLLGQGNPGELFF. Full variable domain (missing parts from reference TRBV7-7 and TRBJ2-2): GAGVSQSPRYKVTKRGQDVTLRCDPISSHATLYWYQQALGQGPEFLTYFNYEAQPDKSGLPSDRFSAERPEGSISTLTIQRTEQRDSAMYRCASSPLLGQGNPGELFFGEGSRLTVL.

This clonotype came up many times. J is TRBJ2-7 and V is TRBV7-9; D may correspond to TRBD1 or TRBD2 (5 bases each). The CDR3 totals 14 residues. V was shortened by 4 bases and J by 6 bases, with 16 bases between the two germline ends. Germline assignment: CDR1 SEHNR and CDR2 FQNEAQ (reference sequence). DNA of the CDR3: TGTGCCAGCAGCTGGGGGTATAGCAGTGCCGAGCAGTACTTC. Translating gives CASSWGYSSAEQYF.

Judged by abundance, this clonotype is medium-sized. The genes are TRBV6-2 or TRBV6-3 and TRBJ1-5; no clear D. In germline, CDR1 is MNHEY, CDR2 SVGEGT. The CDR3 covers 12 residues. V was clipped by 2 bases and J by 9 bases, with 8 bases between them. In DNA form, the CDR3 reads TGTGCCAGCAGTTACACCTTTCCGCCCCAGCATTTT. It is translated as CASSYTFPPQHF.

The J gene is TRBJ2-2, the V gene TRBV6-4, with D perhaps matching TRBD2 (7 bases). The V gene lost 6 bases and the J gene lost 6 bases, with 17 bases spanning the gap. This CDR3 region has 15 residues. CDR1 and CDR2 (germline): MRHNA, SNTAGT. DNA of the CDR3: TGTGCCAGCAGCCCTGGGGGGGGCGCGGCCGGGGAGCTGTTTTTT. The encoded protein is CASSPGGGAAGELFF.

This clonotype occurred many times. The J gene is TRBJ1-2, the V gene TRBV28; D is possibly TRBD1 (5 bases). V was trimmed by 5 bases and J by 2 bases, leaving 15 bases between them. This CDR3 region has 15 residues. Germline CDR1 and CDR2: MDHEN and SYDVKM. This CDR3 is CASSLQGAVNYGYTF. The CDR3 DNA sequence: TGTGCCAGCAGTCTCCAGGGCGCAGTAAACTATGGCTACACCTTC.

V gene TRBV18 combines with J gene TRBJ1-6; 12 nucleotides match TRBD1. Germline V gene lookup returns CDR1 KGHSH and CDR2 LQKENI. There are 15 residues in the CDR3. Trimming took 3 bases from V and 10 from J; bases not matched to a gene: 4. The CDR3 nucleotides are TGTGCCAGCTCACCGGGACAGGGGGCGATGTCACCCCTCCACTTT. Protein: CASSPGQGAMSPLHF.

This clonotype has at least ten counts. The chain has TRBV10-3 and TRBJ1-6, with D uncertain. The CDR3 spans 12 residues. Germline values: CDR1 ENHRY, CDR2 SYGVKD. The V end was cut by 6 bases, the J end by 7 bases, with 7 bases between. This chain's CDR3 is CAIRGVNSPLHF. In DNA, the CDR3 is TGTGCCATCAGAGGTGTGAATTCACCCCTCCACTTT.